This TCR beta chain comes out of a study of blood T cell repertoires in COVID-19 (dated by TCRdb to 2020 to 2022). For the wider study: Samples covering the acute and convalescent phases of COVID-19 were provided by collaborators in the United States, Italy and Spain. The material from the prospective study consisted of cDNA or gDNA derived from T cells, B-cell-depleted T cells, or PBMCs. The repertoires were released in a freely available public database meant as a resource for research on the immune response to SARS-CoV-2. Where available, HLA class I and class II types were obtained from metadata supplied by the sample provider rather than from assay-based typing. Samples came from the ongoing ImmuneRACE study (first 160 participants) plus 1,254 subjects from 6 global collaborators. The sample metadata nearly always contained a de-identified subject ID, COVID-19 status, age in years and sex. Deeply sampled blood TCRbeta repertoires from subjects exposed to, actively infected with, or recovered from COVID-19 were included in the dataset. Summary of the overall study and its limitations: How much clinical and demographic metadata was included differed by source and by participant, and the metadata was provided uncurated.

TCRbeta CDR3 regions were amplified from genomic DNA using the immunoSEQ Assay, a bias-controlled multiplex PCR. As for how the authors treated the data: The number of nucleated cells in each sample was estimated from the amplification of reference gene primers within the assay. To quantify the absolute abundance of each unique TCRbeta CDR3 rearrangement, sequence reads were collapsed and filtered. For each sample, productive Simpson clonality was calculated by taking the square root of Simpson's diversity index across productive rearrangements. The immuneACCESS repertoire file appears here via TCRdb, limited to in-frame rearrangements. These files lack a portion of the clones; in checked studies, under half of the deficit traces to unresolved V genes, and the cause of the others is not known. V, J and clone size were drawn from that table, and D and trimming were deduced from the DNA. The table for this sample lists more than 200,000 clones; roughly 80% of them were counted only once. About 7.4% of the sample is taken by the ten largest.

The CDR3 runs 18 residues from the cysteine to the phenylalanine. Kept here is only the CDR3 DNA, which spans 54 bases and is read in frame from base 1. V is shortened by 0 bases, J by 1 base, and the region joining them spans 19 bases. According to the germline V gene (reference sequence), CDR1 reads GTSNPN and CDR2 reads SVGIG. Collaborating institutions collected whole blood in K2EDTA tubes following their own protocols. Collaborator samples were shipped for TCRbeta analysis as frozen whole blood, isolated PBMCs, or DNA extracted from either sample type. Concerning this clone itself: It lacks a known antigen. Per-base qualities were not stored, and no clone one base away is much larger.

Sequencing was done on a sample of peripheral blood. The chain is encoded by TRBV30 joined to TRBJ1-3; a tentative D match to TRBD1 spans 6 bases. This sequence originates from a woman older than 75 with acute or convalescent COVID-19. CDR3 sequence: CAWSVIRGTVHSGNTIYF. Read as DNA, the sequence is TGTGCCTGGAGTGTTATAAGGGGGACGGTTCATTCTGGAAACACCATATATTTT. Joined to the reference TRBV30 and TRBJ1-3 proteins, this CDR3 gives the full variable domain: SQTIHQWPATLVQPVGSPLSLECTVEGTSNPNLYWYRQAAGRGLQLLFYSVGIGQISSEVPQNLSASRPQDRQFILSSKKLLLSDSGFYLCAWSVIRGTVHSGNTIYFGEGSWLTVV.